This T cell receptor (beta chain) was captured in a study of blood T cell repertoires in COVID-19. This clone occurred once. The V gene's germline CDR1 is WNHNN and CDR2 SYGVQD (reference sequence). This CDR3 is 16 amino acids long. Trimming removed 0 bases at V and 3 bases at J, with 11 bases between. Sequencing used immunoSEQ multiplex PCR; TCRdb keeps in-frame clones, though not all of them. The sample has some 200,000 clones, 94% seen once. The TCR sequence derives from a man aged 25-45 years with COVID-19, enrolled during active disease. The chain uses TRBV10-1 and TRBJ1-4, with D possibly being TRBD1 (6 bases). The sequenced sample was peripheral blood. Here the CDR3 reads CASSESGGRANEKLFF. The CDR3 DNA sequence: TGCGCCAGCAGTGAGTCAGGGGGAAGAGCTAATGAAAAACTGTTTTTT.